This T cell receptor (beta chain) was obtained from a study of shared clonotypes between healthy human individuals. Deep was the level used in running the assay. Profiling relied on immunoSEQ multiplex PCR, and the TCRdb table lists in-frame clones only, not all of them. The sample yields 1.6 million or so clones, roughly 98.5% seen once. Germline values: CDR1 SGHTS, CDR2 YDEGEE. The CDR3 is 14 residues long. V gave up 3 bases and J gave up 2 bases; unmatched junction bases: 1. The sequencing sample was made of naive CD4+ T cells sorted from blood. Documented subset: CD45RA+ positively selected. V is TRBV5-8 and J is TRBJ1-5; 8 bases match TRBD1. This clonotype was sampled from a man aged 30 to 39 in good health. CDR3 in amino acids: CASSSGQGNQPQHF. For the CDR3, the DNA is TGTGCCAGCAGCTCGGGACAGGGCAATCAGCCCCAGCATTTT.